The 7 T cell receptor beta chains below were found in one sample sequenced in a study of blood T cell repertoires in COVID-19. Using immunoSEQ multiplex PCR, the repertoire was profiled, and TCRdb retains in-frame clones only, with some absent. This table has some 200,000 clones, about 89% appearing once. Source material: peripheral blood. The receptors derive from a man in his sixties or seventies with acute or convalescent COVID-19.

V is TRBV29-1 and J is TRBJ1-1; D gene unclear. The germline CDR1 and CDR2 sequences are SQVTM and ANQGSEA. Trimming removed 4 bases from V and 8 bases from J, with 17 bases in between. CDR3 length equals 13 residues. CDR3: CSVVASVGREAFF. The CDR3 nucleotides read TGCAGCGTTGTAGCATCGGTAGGAAGGGAAGCTTTCTTT.

This clone was counted once. The V gene is TRBV2, the J gene TRBJ1-2, with D perhaps TRBD1 (5 bases). The V gene's germline CDR1 is SNHLY and CDR2 FYNNEI. The CDR3 totals 12 residues. V lost 5 bases and J lost 4, with 8 bases in between. Here the CDR3 reads CASSPGSYGYTF. CDR3 nucleotides: TGTGCCAGCAGTCCAGGGTCCTATGGCTACACCTTC.

The chain combines TRBV5-6 with TRBJ1-6, with D possibly matching TRBD1 (6 bases). The CDR3 has 15 amino acids. Germline V lookup: CDR1 SGHDT, CDR2 YYEEEE. V was trimmed by 3 bases and J by 6 bases, leaving 13 bases between them. CDR3 bases: TGTGCCAGCAGCTCCGGGACAATTGCTAATTCACCCCTCCACTTT. Its protein product is CASSSGTIANSPLHF. Full variable domain (outside the CDR3, taken from reference TRBV5-6 and TRBJ1-6): DAGVTQSPTHLIKTRGQQVTLRCSPKSGHDTVSWYQQALGQGPQFIFQYYEEEERQRGNFPDRFSGHQFPNYSSELNVNALLLGDSALYLCASSSGTIANSPLHFGNGTRLTVT.

The CDR3 nucleotides read TGTGCCAGCAGCGTAGGGGACAACTATTACACAGATACGCAGTATTTT. It codes for CASSVGDNYYTDTQYF. The chain uses TRBV9 and TRBJ2-3; TRBD1 might be the D (6 bases). Per germline, CDR1 SGDLS and CDR2 YYNGEE. The CDR3 runs to 16 residues. The germline V and J ends were trimmed by 0 bases and 2 bases, with 13 bases remaining between them.

The CDR3 region has the DNA TGCGCCAGCAGCTTGGCCCCGGGGGACACTGAAGCTTTCTTT. Its translation is CASSLAPGDTEAFF. The J gene is TRBJ1-1, the V gene TRBV5-1; TRBD1 might be the D (5 bases). Trimming removed 0 bases from V and 3 bases from J, with 9 bases in between. This CDR3 is built from 14 residues. Germline CDR1 SGHRS, CDR2 YFSETQ.

The rearrangement joins TRBV4-1 to TRBJ2-3, with a tentative D call TRBD1 (5 bases). The CDR3 covers 15 residues. CDR1 is MGHRA and CDR2 is YSYEKL in the germline V gene. Trimming removed 0 bases from V and 4 bases from J, with 11 bases in between. This CDR3 is CASSQDGAGPDTQYF. Written as DNA, the CDR3 is TGCGCCAGCAGCCAAGATGGGGCAGGGCCAGATACGCAGTATTTT.

The V and J genes are TRBV11-3 and TRBJ2-1, with 8 positions matching TRBD1. The V and J ends lost 6 bases and 9 bases, in that order; junction bases with no gene match: 19. CDR1 and CDR2 (germline): SGHNT, YENEEA. The CDR3 runs 17 residues. CDR3 in amino acids: CASSPGQGALRKLEQFF. The CDR3 DNA is TGTGCCAGCAGTCCGGGGCAGGGGGCGCTTCGAAAACTTGAGCAGTTCTTC. Full variable domain (outside the CDR3, taken from reference TRBV11-3 and TRBJ2-1): EAGVVQSPRYKIIEKKQPVAFWCNPISGHNTLYWYLQNLGQGPELLIRYENEEAVDDSQLPKDRFSAERLKGVDSTLKIQPAELGDSAVYLCASSPGQGALRKLEQFFGPGTRLTVL.